These T cell receptor beta chains were read from a single sample in a study of blood T cells in healthy people across ages. MiXCR was run by TCRdb on the 5' RACE reads, yielding one entry per CDR3 protein. Among fewer than 2,000,000 distinct CDR3 sequences listed, approximately 39% were seen once. The sequenced sample consisted of blood. The receptors here all came from a human donor in good health. Each CDR3 is given with its conserved first and last residue. Fields, in order: J gene, V gene, clone size, CDR3 protein. For some rows the clone size is stated as once, few or many, or as a class when expanded; others skip it.

j_call: TRBJ2-3
v_call: TRBV24-1
clone_size: -
cdr3_aa: CATSVRAGLSSTDTQYF

j_call: TRBJ1-4
v_call: TRBV20-1
clone_size: -
cdr3_aa: CSAGGTPVDHNEKLFF

j_call: TRBJ1-1
v_call: TRBV6-5
clone_size: -
cdr3_aa: CASSRQGEGEAFF

j_call: TRBJ1-1
v_call: TRBV6-2/TRBV6-3
clone_size: -
cdr3_aa: CASSYGGTPYF

j_call: TRBJ1-1
v_call: TRBV4-2
clone_size: -
cdr3_aa: CASSHVDPRDTEAFF

j_call: TRBJ2-3
v_call: TRBV4-3
clone_size: -
cdr3_aa: CASSPRGGGMDTQYF

j_call: TRBJ2-5
v_call: TRBV20-1
clone_size: -
cdr3_aa: CSTRDRVIGDGFYDQYF

j_call: TRBJ2-1
v_call: TRBV29-1
clone_size: -
cdr3_aa: CNVPGPGPMDNEQFF

j_call: TRBJ2-3
v_call: TRBV29-1
clone_size: few
cdr3_aa: CSVEEESTDTQYF

j_call: TRBJ2-5
v_call: TRBV7-3
clone_size: few
cdr3_aa: CASSLKGAGWETQYF

j_call: TRBJ2-6
v_call: TRBV12-3/TRBV12-4
clone_size: few
cdr3_aa: CASSLGVPSGANVLTF

j_call: TRBJ1-4
v_call: TRBV29-1
clone_size: few
cdr3_aa: CSVGQGSTNEKLFF

j_call: TRBJ1-1
v_call: TRBV15
clone_size: -
cdr3_aa: CATSREPGQGAEAFF

j_call: TRBJ1-4
v_call: TRBV25-1
clone_size: -
cdr3_aa: CASSQGYGQGTSEKLFF

j_call: -
v_call: TRBV10-3
clone_size: -
cdr3_aa: CAIRGQGAVEQYF

j_call: -
v_call: TRBV28
clone_size: -
cdr3_aa: CASSLSGALTYEQYF

j_call: TRBJ1-6
v_call: TRBV20-1
clone_size: -
cdr3_aa: CSARTGTEHSPLHF

j_call: TRBJ2-3
v_call: TRBV6-6
clone_size: -
cdr3_aa: CASSLSTDYTDTQYF

j_call: -
v_call: TRBV29-1
clone_size: -
cdr3_aa: CSVEEEGGLASYEQYF

j_call: TRBJ1-2
v_call: TRBV6-6
clone_size: -
cdr3_aa: CASTPSGVRSYGYTF

j_call: TRBJ2-7
v_call: TRBV5-1
clone_size: -
cdr3_aa: CASSLDRTNEQYF

j_call: TRBJ2-1
v_call: TRBV6-5
clone_size: -
cdr3_aa: CASSYSYRLAGLYEQFF

j_call: TRBJ2-1
v_call: TRBV10-3
clone_size: few
cdr3_aa: CAIFDDGAYNEQFF

j_call: TRBJ2-1
v_call: TRBV7-2
clone_size: -
cdr3_aa: CASTIVSVGWVRNEQFF

j_call: -
v_call: TRBV7-3
clone_size: few
cdr3_aa: CASSLNGGGSEQYF

j_call: TRBJ2-7
v_call: TRBV7-9
clone_size: -
cdr3_aa: CASSPRDGPSYEQYF

j_call: TRBJ1-2
v_call: TRBV9
clone_size: few
cdr3_aa: CASSGHRDSHYGYTF

j_call: TRBJ1-4
v_call: TRBV6-1
clone_size: -
cdr3_aa: CASSAYGGHEKLFF

j_call: TRBJ2-5
v_call: TRBV15
clone_size: -
cdr3_aa: CATSMGPQETQYF

j_call: TRBJ2-7
v_call: TRBV4-1
clone_size: -
cdr3_aa: CASSQFAIYEQYF

j_call: TRBJ1-2
v_call: TRBV20-1
clone_size: -
cdr3_aa: CSASTQTLYGYTF

j_call: TRBJ2-3
v_call: TRBV5-1
clone_size: -
cdr3_aa: CASSLGSAGPPDTQYF